The 13 T cell receptor beta chains below all came from one sample that was sequenced in a study of blood T cell repertoires in COVID-19. Assay: immunoSEQ multiplex PCR; the TCRdb copy retains only in-frame clones and omits some. This table has about 170,000 clones, around 83% appearing once. The specimen was peripheral blood. The receptor set was obtained from a woman in her seventies who had recovered from COVID-19.

The chain joins TRBV7-9 to TRBJ1-4, with D tentatively TRBD1 (5 bases). The V end lost 5 bases, the J end lost 8 bases, and 18 bases lay between the germline ends. The CDR3 has 15 amino acids. Germline lookup yields CDR1 SEHNR and CDR2 FQNEAQ (reference sequence). The CDR3 DNA sequence: TGTGCCAGCAGCCCCAGGGCCACCACGAGCGAAAAACTGTTTTTT. Protein product: CASSPRATTSEKLFF. The full variable domain, rest sourced from reference TRBV7-9 and TRBJ1-4, is DTGVSQNPRHKITKRGQNVTFRCDPISEHNRLYWYRQTLGQGPEFLTYFQNEAQLEKSRLLSDRFSAERPKGSFSTLEIQRTEQGDSAMYLCASSPRATTSEKLFFGSGTQLSVL.

The chain recombines TRBV12-3 or TRBV12-4 with TRBJ1-4, with 7 bases identical to TRBD1. The CDR3 runs to 13 residues. The V gene end was trimmed by 5 bases and the J gene end by 8 bases; junction bases not matched to a gene: 5. CDR3 amino acids: CASSQLQGEKLFF. DNA for the CDR3: TGTGCCAGCAGTCAGCTACAGGGGGAAAAACTGTTTTTT.

The rearrangement joins TRBV6-2 or TRBV6-3 to TRBJ1-5, with D perhaps TRBD1 (5 bases). This CDR3 contains 16 residues. CDR1 and CDR2 from the germline V gene are MNHEY and SVGEGT. V lost 7 bases and J 6 bases, leaving 22 bases between the germline ends. The CDR3 loop is CASNPTAYRRSQPQHF. In DNA form, the CDR3 reads TGTGCCAGCAACCCAACGGCCTACAGGCGCTCTCAGCCCCAGCATTTT.

As DNA, the CDR3 is TGTGCCAGCGGCTCGGAGGCGGCGACCTACAATGAGCAGTTCTTC. This gives the protein CASGSEAATYNEQFF. The chain combines TRBV21-1 with TRBJ2-1; the table's D call, TRBD2, was not checked against the DNA. TRBV21-1 is shown as a pseudogene. The length of the CDR3 is 15 residues.

This clone has a handful of counts. The chain has TRBV12-3 or TRBV12-4 and TRBJ2-3; D is ambiguous. The CDR3 length is 12 residues. V was cut by 7 bases and J by 6 bases, with 11 bases left in between. CDR3 region: CASTQSGDTQYF. CDR3 sequence (DNA): TGTGCCAGCACCCAGTCCGGGGATACGCAGTATTTT.

The CDR3 reads CASSFRDRGAADTQYF. As DNA, the CDR3 is TGTGCCAGCAGTTTCCGGGACAGGGGGGCGGCAGATACGCAGTATTTT. The chain joins TRBV27 to TRBJ2-3, with TRBD1 identical over 11 bases. This CDR3 has 16 amino acids. The V gene's germline CDR1 is MNHEY and CDR2 SMNVEV (reference sequence). The trim removed 3 bases at V and 4 bases at J, leaving 6 bases unmatched.

This clone was counted between two and nine times. The CDR3 loop is CASSPRLGSNTGELFF. The CDR3 region has the DNA TGTGCCAGCAGCCCGCGATTGGGCTCGAACACCGGGGAGCTGTTTTTT. The V call is TRBV7-9, the J call TRBJ2-2; D ambiguous. The length of the CDR3 is 16 residues. CDR1 is SEHNR, CDR2 FQNEAQ, per germline (reference sequence). Trimming removed 5 bases from V and 0 bases from J, with 13 bases in between.

This chain joins TRBV28 and TRBJ1-2; weak D call: TRBD1 (6 bases). V gave up 4 bases and J gave up 7 bases, with 19 bases separating them. The CDR3 contains 15 residues. Germline CDR1 reads MDHEN; CDR2 reads SYDVKM. The CDR3 loop reads CASSWVATGWGGYTF. As DNA, the CDR3 is TGTGCCAGCAGTTGGGTCGCGACAGGCTGGGGTGGCTACACCTTC.

The chain uses TRBV28 and TRBJ1-5; D unclear. CDR3 length: 15 residues. With 7 bases removed from V and 0 bases from J, the gap between germline ends came to 13 bases. Germline CDR1 reads MDHEN; CDR2 reads SYDVKM. CDR3 nucleotides: TGTGCCAGCACCTTGGGAGGTCATAGCAATCAGCCCCAGCATTTT. Encoded protein: CASTLGGHSNQPQHF.

The rearrangement joins TRBV29-1 to TRBJ1-2; possible D gene TRBD1, 5 bases. The CDR3 sequence is 13 residues long. Germline V gene sequence: CDR1 SQVTM, CDR2 ANQGSEA. V lost 7 bases, J lost 5 bases, and 17 bases lay in between. CDR3 bases: TGCAGCGCCCCACTTCTGGGGGGGTATGGCTACACCTTC. Its translation is CSAPLLGGYGYTF.

The gene calls are TRBV2 and TRBJ2-7; 7 nucleotides agree with TRBD1. The V segment lost 8 bases and the J segment 2 bases; nucleotides outside the gene matches: 3. CDR3 length: 12 residues. Germline CDR1 is SNHLY and CDR2 is FYNNEI. The CDR3 DNA is TGTGCCAGCTGGGACAGCCCCTACGAGCAGTACTTC. This encodes CASWDSPYEQYF.

The genes are TRBV27 and TRBJ1-2, with D perhaps matching TRBD1 (5 bases). The V end lost 7 bases, the J end lost 11 bases, and 23 bases lay between the germline ends. Germline loops: CDR1 MNHEY, CDR2 SMNVEV (reference sequence). The CDR3 contains 14 residues. This chain's CDR3 is CASNRDGPKGGYTF. Written as DNA, the CDR3 is TGTGCCAGCAACCGGGACGGGCCTAAGGGAGGGTACACCTTC.

The V call is TRBV29-1, the J call TRBJ2-1; TRBD1 agrees at 9 bases. CDR3 length: 14 amino acids. V lost 7 bases, J lost 5 bases, and 9 bases stayed unmatched. Germline V gives CDR1 SQVTM, CDR2 ANQGSEA. The CDR3, as DNA: TGCAGCGCCCCCCGGGACAGGGCCAACAATGAGCAGTTCTTC. Translated: CSAPRDRANNEQFF.